What follows are 21 T cell receptor beta chains derived from one specimen sequenced in a study of radiotherapy plus CTLA-4 blockade in lung cancer. TCRdb keeps only in-frame clones here, not all; method: immunoSEQ multiplex PCR. The sample has fewer than 50,000 clones; about 86% are singletons. Sample: peripheral blood, taken from a patient treated with radiotherapy plus ipilimumab. The receptors derive from a human donor with non-small cell lung cancer whose response to radiotherapy plus ipilimumab could not be evaluated.

This clone has a handful of counts. The V and J genes are TRBV4-1 and TRBJ2-7; possibly TRBD1 for D (5 bases). The CDR3 runs 15 residues. Germline V gene sequence: CDR1 MGHRA, CDR2 YSYEKL. V lost 2 bases to trimming and J lost 3 bases, with 14 bases between them. This chain's CDR3 is CASSQWGEGDYEQYF. The CDR3 DNA reads TGCGCCAGCAGCCAATGGGGTGAAGGGGACTACGAGCAGTACTTC.

The chain has TRBV19 and TRBJ2-2; TRBD2 might be the D (6 bases). The length of the CDR3 is 15 residues. Trimming removed 4 bases from V and 7 bases from J, with 16 bases in between. Germline V gene lookup returns CDR1 LNHDA and CDR2 SQIVND (reference sequence). CDR3 sequence reads: CASSRVSGAVGELFF. DNA of the CDR3: TGTGCCAGTAGTAGGGTTTCGGGAGCGGTCGGGGAGCTGTTTTTT.

The chain's CDR3 is CASSLRTGREAKNIQYF. CDR3 DNA: TGTGCCAGCAGCTTAAGGACAGGCCGGGAAGCCAAAAACATTCAGTACTTC. V usage is TRBV7-8 and J usage is TRBJ2-4; 7 bases fit TRBD1. After removal of 2 bases from V and 0 bases from J, the junction contained 7 bases not matched to a gene. This CDR3 is 17 amino acids long. CDR1 and CDR2 from the germline V gene are SGHVS and FQNEAQ.

The J gene is TRBJ2-3, the V gene TRBV19; 14 bases map to TRBD2. V lost 6 bases and J lost 8; bases outside the gene matches: 7. The CDR3 runs to 15 residues. Germline V gene lookup returns CDR1 LNHDA and CDR2 SQIVND (reference sequence). This CDR3 is CASRSTSGGAGTQYF. The DNA for the CDR3 is TGTGCCAGTAGGTCGACTAGCGGGGGGGCCGGTACGCAGTATTTT.

The gene calls are TRBV5-1 and TRBJ2-7; D is ambiguous. V was shortened by 7 bases and J by 5 bases, with 16 bases between the two germline ends. Germline lookup yields CDR1 SGHRS and CDR2 YFSETQ. The CDR3 is 13 residues long. CDR3 sequence (DNA): TGCGCCAGCCGTGATGGGCGCAACCACGAGCAGTACTTC. It codes for CASRDGRNHEQYF.

V usage is TRBV5-1 and J usage is TRBJ2-3, with D tentatively TRBD2 (6 bases). CDR3 length equals 15 residues. V shed 0 bases and J shed 4 bases, with 12 bases lying between them. Per germline, CDR1 SGHRS and CDR2 YFSETQ. CDR3 region: CASSLGRAGADTQYF. In DNA, the CDR3 is TGCGCCAGCAGCTTGGGGAGGGCTGGGGCAGATACGCAGTATTTT.

The J gene is TRBJ1-1, the V gene TRBV29-1, with 9 bases that match TRBD1. The V gene end was trimmed by 3 bases and the J gene end by 5 bases; junction bases not matched to a gene: 10. The V gene's germline CDR1 is SQVTM and CDR2 ANQGSEA. CDR3 length: 15 residues. The CDR3 coding sequence is TGCAGCGTTGAGGGGTACAGGGGGCGATGGACTGAAGCTTTCTTT. Encoded protein: CSVEGYRGRWTEAFF. Full variable domain (remainder filled in from reference TRBV29-1 and TRBJ1-1): SAVISQKPSRDICQRGTSLTIQCQVDSQVTMMFWYRQQPGQSLTLIATANQGSEATYESGFVIDKFPISRPNLTFSTLTVSNMSPEDSSIYLCSVEGYRGRWTEAFFGQGTRLTVV.

V usage is TRBV5-6 and J usage is TRBJ2-7; 9 bases match TRBD2. The CDR3 is 14 residues long. The germline V gene encodes CDR1 SGHDT and CDR2 YYEEEE. V dropped 2 bases and J dropped 2; count of bases not matched to a gene: 2. For the CDR3, the DNA is TGTGCCAGCAGCTTTAGGACTAGCGCCTACGAGCAGTACTTC. Translated: CASSFRTSAYEQYF.

This rearrangement joins TRBV6-5 to TRBJ1-1, with D perhaps TRBD1 (6 bases). CDR3 size: 14 residues. V shed 6 bases and J shed 1 base, with 12 bases lying between them. Germline V gene data show CDR1 as MNHEY and CDR2 as SVGAGI. CDR3 region: CASRPPGQNTEAFF. The CDR3 DNA reads TGTGCCAGCAGACCCCCGGGACAGAACACTGAAGCTTTCTTT.

The chain joins TRBV6-1 to TRBJ2-7, with TRBD1 matching 11 bases. Trimming took 2 bases from V and 2 from J; bases not matched to a gene: 5. Germline CDR1 reads MNHNS; CDR2 reads SASEGT. The CDR3 extends over 16 amino acids. CDR3 region: CASSEMAGQGAYEQYF. The CDR3, as DNA: TGTGCCAGCAGTGAAATGGCGGGACAGGGGGCCTACGAGCAGTACTTC.

This clone was counted between two and nine times. V is TRBV27 and J is TRBJ1-1, with a possible D match to TRBD1 (5 bases). CDR3 length: 13 residues. V was clipped by 6 bases and J by 2 bases, with 10 bases between them. Germline CDR1 reads MNHEY; CDR2 reads SMNVEV (reference sequence). The CDR3 protein is CASRKGVNTEAFF. In DNA form, the CDR3 reads TGTGCCAGCAGAAAAGGGGTTAACACTGAAGCTTTCTTT.

V is TRBV29-1 and J is TRBJ2-2, with 9 nucleotides matching TRBD1. Germline CDR1 reads SQVTM; CDR2 reads ANQGSEA. CDR3 length: 13 amino acids. V dropped 8 bases and J dropped 6; count of bases not matched to a gene: 7. CDR3 protein: CSTGTGKSGELFF. CDR3 bases: TGCAGCACCGGGACAGGGAAGTCCGGGGAGCTGTTTTTT.

This clone was counted once. CDR3 protein: CASTPPGQGNYGYTF. The CDR3 bases are TGTGCCAGCACCCCACCCGGACAGGGGAACTATGGCTACACCTTC. The chain links TRBV7-2 to TRBJ1-2; TRBD1 aligns across 9 bases. The CDR3 totals 15 residues. CDR1 and CDR2 (germline): SGHTA, FQGNSA. The J segment lost 2 bases and the V segment lost 7 bases, leaving 8 bases of the junction unmatched.

This sequence joins TRBV27 and TRBJ2-7, with D tentatively TRBD1 (5 bases). This CDR3 has 14 residues. V dropped 5 bases and J dropped 4 bases, with 15 bases sitting between them. Looked up from germline, CDR1 is MNHEY and CDR2 is SMNVEV (reference sequence). CDR3 sequence reads: CASSTNTGGYEQYF. In DNA, the CDR3 is TGTGCCAGCAGTACTAATACAGGTGGATACGAGCAGTACTTC.

The V gene is TRBV28, the J gene TRBJ1-2; D unclear. V shed 4 bases and J shed 0 bases, with 9 bases lying between them. The CDR3 runs 14 residues. Germline CDR1 is MDHEN and CDR2 is SYDVKM. DNA for the CDR3: TGTGCCAGCAGTTCCCCTATGACTAACTATGGCTACACCTTC. This sequence encodes CASSSPMTNYGYTF.

The chain couples TRBV28 to TRBJ1-2; D might be TRBD1 (5 bases). V was shortened by 7 bases and J by 10 bases, with 16 bases between the two germline ends. The V gene's germline CDR1 is MDHEN and CDR2 SYDVKM. The CDR3 is 12 amino acids. CDR3 nucleotides: TGTGCCAGCACCCCCTGGGCAGGGTACTACACCTTC. Its protein product is CASTPWAGYYTF.

This clone was counted a single time. The V and J genes are TRBV5-1 and TRBJ1-2; D is unclear. The CDR3 contains 15 residues. Trimming took 6 bases from V and 4 from J, leaving 19 bases between them. The germline gives CDR1 SGHRS, CDR2 YFSETQ. Here the CDR3 DNA reads TGCGCCAGCACCCCCGGCGGCCCGAGTATCTATGGCTACACCTTC. As protein: CASTPGGPSIYGYTF. Based on the CDR3 plus reference TRBV5-1 and TRBJ1-2, the full variable domain is KAGVTQTPRYLIKTRGQQVTLSCSPISGHRSVSWYQQTPGQGLQFLFEYFSETQRNKGNFPGRFSGRQFSNSRSEMNVSTLELGDSALYLCASTPGGPSIYGYTFGSGTRLTVV.

V and J are TRBV4-1 and TRBJ1-1, with no clear D. V lost 3 bases, J lost 3 bases, and 8 bases lay in between. The CDR3 contains 13 residues. The V gene's germline CDR1 is MGHRA and CDR2 YSYEKL. The CDR3 loop is CASSHVADTEAFF. DNA of the CDR3: TGCGCCAGCAGCCACGTTGCGGACACTGAAGCTTTCTTT.

The chain couples TRBV28 to TRBJ2-3; 7 nucleotides line up with TRBD2. Germline CDR1 is MDHEN and CDR2 is SYDVKM. V gave up 8 bases and J gave up 8 bases; unmatched junction bases: 13. The CDR3 is 14 residues long. DNA of the CDR3: TGTGCCAGCGCCCCGGCTAGCGGTGCTGTTACGCAGTATTTT. Encoded protein: CASAPASGAVTQYF.

The V call is TRBV5-5, the J call TRBJ1-2; no definite D call. The CDR3 is 12 residues long. Trimming pared 3 bases from V and 5 bases from J, leaving 8 bases between. The germline CDR1 and CDR2 sequences are SGHKS and YYEKEE (reference sequence). This chain's CDR3 is CASSWEVYGYTF. Written as DNA, the CDR3 is TGTGCCAGCAGCTGGGAGGTTTATGGCTACACCTTC.

V and J are TRBV5-1 and TRBJ2-2, with 15 bases matching TRBD2. The CDR3 is 17 amino acids. With V trimmed by 4 bases and J by 1 base, 2 bases remained unmatched. Germline V CDR1 and CDR2: SGHRS, YFSETQ. The CDR3 region is CASSEGLAGGNTGELFF. For the CDR3, the DNA is TGCGCCAGCAGCGAGGGACTAGCGGGAGGGAACACCGGGGAGCTGTTTTTT.